This entry lists 2 T cell receptor beta chains sequenced from one sample in a study of spatial heterogeneity in lung cancer. As for time point: blood at routine non-recurrence follow-up after resection. MiXCR, run by TCRdb on the 5' RACE reads, gives a single entry per CDR3 protein. Of about 16,000 distinct CDR3 sequences in the sample, roughly 6.3% were seen once. The sequencing used PBMCs, collected at follow-up. Receptors were obtained from a male donor with early-stage non-small cell lung cancer.

This clonotype occurred many times. V gene TRBV7-3 combines with J gene TRBJ2-2; D is perhaps TRBD2 (6 bases). CDR1 is SGHTA and CDR2 is FQGTGA in the germline V gene. Trimming removed 1 base at V and 4 bases at J, with 7 bases between. The CDR3 has 14 residues. CDR3 bases: TGTGCCAGCAGCTTAAACGGGGGCACCGGGGAGCTGTTTTTT. It is translated as CASSLNGGTGELFF.

Many counts were recorded for this clonotype. The chain links TRBV28 to TRBJ2-1; 10 bases fit TRBD2. CDR1 is MDHEN and CDR2 is SYDVKM in the germline V gene. CDR3 length: 16 amino acids. V shed 6 bases, J shed 5 bases, and the junction held 10 bases outside the gene matches. The CDR3 is CASSTSGTEKHNEQFF. The CDR3 nucleotides read TGTGCCAGCAGCACTAGCGGGACCGAAAAACACAATGAGCAGTTCTTC.